Shown below are 27 T cell receptor beta chains from a single sample sequenced in a study of blood T cells in healthy people across ages. Sample-barcoded 5' priming and a J-beta primer mix drove a second PCR of roughly 6 to 12 cycles. TCRdb re-analysed the 5' RACE reads in MiXCR, keeping a single row per CDR3 protein. This table has hundreds of thousands of distinct CDR3 sequences, 46% appearing once. The specimen was blood. These receptors were obtained from an elderly man in good health.

The J gene is TRBJ2-1, the V gene TRBV28; 7 bases match TRBD2. V shed 4 bases and J 7 bases; nucleotides not matched to a gene: 7. Germline V gene data show CDR1 as MDHEN and CDR2 as SYDVKM. The CDR3 is 14 residues long. The CDR3 region has the DNA TGTGCCAGCAGTTCACCGGGACTACCGAATGAGCAGTTCTTC. This codes for CASSSPGLPNEQFF.

This clonotype turned up a few times. J is TRBJ2-7 and V is TRBV7-3; TRBD2 matches 11 bases. Trimming removed 5 bases from V and 7 bases from J; junction bases left unmatched: 7. The CDR3 is 14 residues long. The germline V gene encodes CDR1 SGHTA and CDR2 FQGTGA. The CDR3 protein is CASSQSTSGTEQYF. Written as DNA, the CDR3 is TGTGCCAGCAGCCAATCGACTAGCGGGACTGAGCAGTACTTC.

The chain couples TRBV7-2 to TRBJ2-2; D is undetermined. The CDR3 sequence is 15 residues long. Germline assignment: CDR1 SGHTA and CDR2 FQGNSA. The ends were cut back, 1 base at V and 3 bases at J, with 9 bases in the middle. The CDR3 protein is CASSLDGRYTGELFF. CDR3 nucleotide sequence: TGTGCCAGCAGCTTAGATGGCAGATACACCGGGGAGCTGTTTTTT.

The rearrangement links TRBV5-6 to TRBJ2-5; D is possibly TRBD2 (5 bases). The CDR3 is 13 residues long. Germline-derived CDR1 and CDR2 are SGHDT and YYEEEE. Trimming pared 1 base from V and 11 bases from J, leaving 15 bases between. Written as DNA, the CDR3 is TGTGCCAGCAGCTTGACTAGGCAGGATGAGCAGTACTTC. Protein product: CASSLTRQDEQYF.

The CDR3 loop is CAFYKGASGDKHWSSYEQYF. In DNA form, the CDR3 reads TGCGCCTTCTATAAGGGGGCTAGCGGGGACAAACACTGGAGCTCCTACGAGCAGTACTTC. The chain joins TRBV5-1 to TRBJ2-7; 9 bases align to TRBD2. This CDR3 spans 20 amino acids. CDR1 is SGHRS, CDR2 YFSETQ, per germline. J lost 0 bases, V lost 10 bases, and 26 bases had no gene match.

This clonotype was recorded only once. The V gene is TRBV12-3 or TRBV12-4, the J gene TRBJ1-5; D might be TRBD1 (5 bases). This CDR3 spans 15 amino acids. Trimming shortened V by 2 bases and J by 3 bases, and 11 bases separated the two germline ends. CDR3 DNA sequence: TGTGCCAGCAGTTTATCGGGGGTTCCCAATCAGCCCCAGCATTTT. It is translated as CASSLSGVPNQPQHF.

This clonotype was recorded only once. The chain recombines TRBV7-2 with TRBJ1-2; TRBD1 agrees at 7 bases. The trim removed 5 bases at V and 3 bases at J, leaving 6 bases unmatched. Germline-derived CDR1 and CDR2 are SGHTA and FQGNSA. CDR3 length equals 14 residues. This CDR3 is CASSTDGTDYGYTF. In DNA form, the CDR3 reads TGTGCCAGCAGCACGGACGGGACAGACTATGGCTACACCTTC.

The rearrangement joins TRBV27 to TRBJ2-2; TRBD1 matches at 7 bases. V dropped 3 bases and J dropped 2; count of bases not matched to a gene: 3. The CDR3 is made up of 15 amino acids. Germline values: CDR1 MNHEY, CDR2 SMNVEV (reference sequence). The CDR3 sequence: CASSFTGDNTGELFF. Written as DNA, the CDR3 is TGTGCCAGCAGTTTCACAGGGGACAACACCGGGGAGCTGTTTTTT.

This chain joins TRBV7-3 and TRBJ2-4, with D possibly being TRBD2 (6 bases). The CDR3 is made up of 15 amino acids. Between the trimmed V and J ends, which lost 5 bases and 1 base, there was a span of 12 bases. Germline V lookup: CDR1 SGHTA, CDR2 FQGTGA. The CDR3: CASSAEGKAKNIQYF. CDR3 DNA sequence: TGTGCCAGCAGCGCGGAGGGAAAGGCCAAAAACATTCAGTACTTC.

This clonotype turned up a few times. The V gene is TRBV5-6, the J gene TRBJ2-3; 9 nucleotides agree with TRBD1. The trim removed 2 bases at V and 4 bases at J, leaving 5 bases unmatched. Germline V gene lookup returns CDR1 SGHDT and CDR2 YYEEEE. The CDR3 length is 15 residues. The CDR3 DNA follows: TGTGCCAGCAGCTTTCGACAGGGGGGTTCAGATACGCAGTATTTT. Amino acids: CASSFRQGGSDTQYF.

This clonotype has only a few counts. V usage is TRBV28 and J usage is TRBJ1-4, with 7 bases fitting TRBD1. Germline assignment: CDR1 MDHEN and CDR2 SYDVKM. The CDR3 spans 15 residues. Trimming at V came to 3 bases and at J to 5 bases, leaving 6 bases not matched to a gene. The DNA of the CDR3 is TGTGCCAGCAGTTTCAGACAGGGAGAGAATGAAAAACTGTTTTTT. This sequence encodes CASSFRQGENEKLFF.

V is TRBV7-2 and J is TRBJ2-5; 9 bases are shared with TRBD2. Germline-derived CDR1 and CDR2 are SGHTA and FQGNSA. The ends lost 2 bases at V and 4 bases at J; junction bases unmatched: 8. This CDR3 has 16 residues. The CDR3: CASSLPGTSQSETQYF. CDR3 sequence (DNA): TGTGCCAGCAGCTTACCCGGGACTAGCCAGTCAGAGACCCAGTACTTC.

This clonotype was found a few times. The chain links TRBV20-1 to TRBJ2-3; no clear D. Germline values: CDR1 DFQATT, CDR2 SNEGSKA (reference sequence). CDR3 length equals 13 residues. Trimming took off 5 bases at V and 4 bases at J, with 13 bases between the two ends. The CDR3 nucleotides are TGCAGTGCTCCCACAGATCGAGCAGATACGCAGTATTTT. As protein: CSAPTDRADTQYF.

This sequence joins TRBV4-1 and TRBJ2-2, with 9 nucleotides matching TRBD1. J was trimmed by 4 bases and V by 2 bases; bases with no gene match: 8. Per germline, CDR1 MGHRA and CDR2 YSYEKL. There are 17 residues in the CDR3. In nucleotides, the CDR3 is TGCGCCAGCAGCCAATACCCCGGGACAGGGCTCACCGGGGAGCTGTTTTTT. This translates into CASSQYPGTGLTGELFF.

In its sample, this clonotype was seen a few times. This sequence joins TRBV4-2 and TRBJ2-4; D is uncertain. CDR1 is LGHNA, CDR2 YNFKEQ, per germline. V lost 0 bases, J lost 8 bases, and 14 bases lay in between. This CDR3 comprises 15 residues. Here the CDR3 DNA reads TGTGCCAGCAGCCAAGAGTATGGGTACCGGGACATTCAGTACTTC. Protein product: CASSQEYGYRDIQYF.

This chain joins TRBV21-1 and TRBJ2-7; TRBD1 is the table's D call, not checked against the DNA. TRBV21-1 is shown as a pseudogene. The CDR3 consists of 14 residues. The CDR3, as DNA: TGTGCCAGCAGCAAAGAAAGGACAGGAGAGGAGCAGTACTTC. Translation gives CASSKERTGEEQYF.

This clonotype showed up many times. The chain has TRBV7-3 and TRBJ2-7; no clear D. Trimming cost V 5 bases and J 3 bases, with 11 bases left between them. This CDR3 has 13 residues. The V gene's germline CDR1 is SGHTA and CDR2 FQGTGA. The CDR3 protein is CASSAVVGYEQYF. CDR3 DNA: TGTGCCAGCAGCGCCGTGGTGGGCTACGAGCAGTACTTC.

The chain joins TRBV20-1 to TRBJ2-2; a possible D gene is TRBD2 (6 bases). Germline CDR1 DFQATT, CDR2 SNEGSKA (reference sequence). The V and J ends lost 6 bases and 6 bases respectively, with 20 bases between them. This CDR3 region has 15 residues. CDR3 sequence (DNA): TGCAGTGCCACCTCCCGGGGGATAAGTTCCGGGGAGCTGTTTTTT. Translation gives CSATSRGISSGELFF.

Regarding this clonotype: One base away lies a much larger clone, so this may be a sequencing read error. The chain has TRBV6-4 and TRBJ2-5; 10 nucleotides line up with TRBD2. CDR3 length equals 16 residues. Germline CDR1 reads MRHNA; CDR2 reads SNTAGT. The ends lost 1 base at V and 11 bases at J; junction bases unmatched: 13. CDR3 DNA: TGTGCCAGCAGTGACTGGACTAGCGGCAAGAGTGGTGAGCAGTACTTC. Encoded protein: CASSDWTSGKSGEQYF.

The rearrangement joins TRBV27 to TRBJ1-5, with a tentative D call TRBD1 (5 bases). V lost 3 bases to trimming and J lost 7 bases, with 7 bases between them. Germline values: CDR1 MNHEY, CDR2 SMNVEV (reference sequence). The CDR3 loop spans 12 amino acids. DNA for the CDR3: TGTGCCAGCAGTTTCTGGGGGCAGCCCCAGCATTTT. This translates into CASSFWGQPQHF.

The rearrangement links TRBV7-2 to TRBJ2-5, with D tentatively TRBD2 (5 bases). CDR1 and CDR2 (germline): SGHTA, FQGNSA. This CDR3 contains 14 residues. Trimming removed 2 bases at V and 4 bases at J, with 11 bases between. The CDR3 protein is CASSLLERGETQYF. DNA of the CDR3: TGTGCCAGCAGCTTACTAGAACGGGGAGAGACCCAGTACTTC.

This chain joins TRBV24-1 and TRBJ2-1; the D is unclear. V was shortened by 3 bases and J by 9 bases, with 14 bases between the two germline ends. Per germline, CDR1 KGHDR and CDR2 SFDVKD. This CDR3 is 14 amino acids long. The CDR3 nucleotides read TGTGCCACCAGTGATCCTGACACCCTCGGTGAGCAGTTCTTC. It specifies CATSDPDTLGEQFF.

This chain uses TRBV20-1 with TRBJ2-5, with D unresolved. V lost 0 bases and J lost 4, with 12 bases in between. CDR1 and CDR2 (germline): DFQATT, SNEGSKA (reference sequence). This CDR3 spans 14 amino acids. The chain's CDR3 is CSARDLQSRETQYF. The CDR3, as DNA: TGCAGTGCTAGAGATCTGCAAAGCCGAGAGACCCAGTACTTC.

This clonotype came up a few times. CDR3 in amino acids: CASSHSGPGPPGQYF. CDR3 nucleotide sequence: TGTGCCAGCAGCCACAGTGGCCCAGGTCCGCCCGGGCAGTACTTC. The chain employs TRBV28 and TRBJ2-7; D gene unclear. Germline assignment: CDR1 MDHEN and CDR2 SYDVKM. The ends were cut back, 6 bases at V and 9 bases at J, with 24 bases in the middle. This CDR3 has 15 amino acids.

In its sample, this clonotype was seen once. The rearrangement uses TRBV6-1 and TRBJ2-1; no firm D call. The CDR3 loop spans 12 amino acids. V shed 3 bases and J shed 3 bases, with 3 bases lying between them. Germline CDR1 reads MNHNS; CDR2 reads SASEGT. The CDR3 spells CASSDFYNEQFF. The CDR3 nucleotides are TGTGCCAGCAGTGATTTCTACAATGAGCAGTTCTTC.

This clonotype was observed a few times. The chain employs TRBV5-4 and TRBJ2-5, with 10 bases that match TRBD2. The V gene's germline CDR1 is SGHNT and CDR2 YYREEE (reference sequence). The J segment lost 4 bases and the V segment lost 4 bases, leaving 7 bases of the junction unmatched. The CDR3 contains 15 residues. The CDR3 nucleotides are TGTGCCAGCAGCCTCCCGCAGCGGGAGGGAGAGACCCAGTACTTC. Its protein is CASSLPQREGETQYF.

In this sample, this clonotype turned up a few times. This chain connects TRBV9 to TRBJ2-5, with D perhaps given as TRBD1 or TRBD2 (5 bases each). The tail of the sequence fits TRBJ2-7 better, so the J call may be wrong. CDR1 is SGDLS, CDR2 YYNGEE, per germline. The CDR3 has 15 residues. CDR3 in amino acids: CASSVSSTGAGEQYF. The DNA for the CDR3 is TGTGCCAGCAGCGTGTCCTCAACCGGGGCCGGCGAGCAGTACTTC.